This is a list of T cell receptor beta chains from one sample in a study of T cell changes during pregnancy in multiple sclerosis. Sequencing was performed with immunoSEQ multiplex PCR; in TCRdb, only in-frame clones are kept and a portion is missing. The sample lists just under 70,000 clones, about 90% occurring once. The sequences come from peripheral blood, collected in the second trimester of pregnancy. These receptors were obtained from a female donor with multiple sclerosis, enrolled in a pregnancy study. CDR3s include the opening cysteine and the closing phenylalanine or tryptophan. A D gene is named only where the DNA matches it firmly. Some rows mark clone size as missing; the rest say once, few, many or name a class of expanded clone.

J gene: TRBJ2-1
D gene: TRBD2
clone size: NA
V gene: TRBV4-3
CDR3 protein: CASSHYNKLAGLNEQFF
CDR3 DNA: TGCGCCAGCAGCCACTACAACAAACTAGCGGGGCTCAATGAGCAGTTCTTC

J gene: TRBJ1-5
D gene: NA
clone size: once
V gene: TRBV6-1
CDR3 protein: CATTMDSTYQPQHF
CDR3 DNA: TGTGCCACCACGATGGACAGTACATATCAGCCCCAGCATTTT

J gene: TRBJ1-1
D gene: TRBD1
clone size: NA
V gene: TRBV27
CDR3 protein: CAIGKGQGKRPTEAFF
CDR3 DNA: TGTGCCATCGGGAAGGGACAGGGGAAGAGGCCAACTGAAGCTTTCTTT

J gene: TRBJ2-1
D gene: TRBD1
clone size: NA
V gene: TRBV7-3
CDR3 protein: CASSLNSGQPSNEQFF
CDR3 DNA: TGTGCCAGCAGCTTAAATTCGGGACAGCCGTCGAATGAGCAGTTCTTC

J gene: TRBJ1-1
D gene: NA
clone size: NA
V gene: TRBV6-1
CDR3 protein: CASSLKENTEAFF
CDR3 DNA: TGTGCCAGCAGCCTAAAAGAGAACACTGAAGCTTTCTTT

J gene: TRBJ2-3
D gene: NA
clone size: once
V gene: TRBV19
CDR3 protein: CASSIGPRTRGNTDTQYF
CDR3 DNA: TGTGCCAGTAGTATAGGACCTCGGACTAGGGGGAACACAGATACGCAGTATTTT

J gene: TRBJ1-2
D gene: TRBD1
clone size: NA
V gene: TRBV9
CDR3 protein: CASSTRGGILNGYTF
CDR3 DNA: TGTGCCAGCAGCACCCGAGGGGGCATATTGAATGGCTACACCTTC

J gene: TRBJ1-1
D gene: NA
clone size: NA
V gene: TRBV6-6
CDR3 protein: CASSYGLGGGNTEAFF
CDR3 DNA: TGTGCCAGCAGTTACGGTCTGGGGGGTGGAAACACTGAAGCTTTCTTT

J gene: TRBJ1-4
D gene: TRBD1
clone size: NA
V gene: TRBV7-2
CDR3 protein: CASSLGGGAEKLFF
CDR3 DNA: TGTGCCAGCAGCTTAGGAGGGGGCGCGGAAAAACTGTTTTTT

J gene: TRBJ1-5
D gene: NA
clone size: NA
V gene: TRBV11-2
CDR3 protein: CASSLDRQRGARSQPQHF
CDR3 DNA: TGTGCCAGCAGCTTAGATAGGCAGCGGGGGGCACGGAGTCAGCCCCAGCATTTT

J gene: TRBJ1-5
D gene: NA
clone size: NA
V gene: TRBV19
CDR3 protein: CASRNGGRNQPQHF
CDR3 DNA: TGTGCCAGTAGAAATGGAGGGAGAAATCAGCCCCAGCATTTT

J gene: TRBJ2-7
D gene: NA
clone size: NA
V gene: TRBV19
CDR3 protein: CASSIRVSYEQYF
CDR3 DNA: TGTGCCAGTAGTATACGTGTCTCCTACGAGCAGTACTTC

J gene: TRBJ1-1
D gene: NA
clone size: NA
V gene: TRBV7-3
CDR3 protein: CASTSGQLTEAFF
CDR3 DNA: TGTGCCAGCACCTCCGGACAGCTCACTGAAGCTTTCTTT

J gene: TRBJ1-1
D gene: NA
clone size: NA
V gene: TRBV7-9
CDR3 protein: CASSLGTVRRSTEAFF
CDR3 DNA: TGTGCCAGCAGCTTAGGGACAGTTAGGAGGAGCACTGAAGCTTTCTTT

J gene: TRBJ1-4
D gene: NA
clone size: NA
V gene: TRBV7-9
CDR3 protein: CASSLGGRDEKLFF
CDR3 DNA: TGTGCCAGCAGCTTAGGGGGGCGGGATGAAAAACTGTTTTTT

J gene: TRBJ2-7
D gene: NA
clone size: NA
V gene: TRBV5-1
CDR3 protein: CASSLANSWNEQYF
CDR3 DNA: TGCGCCAGCAGCCTGGCCAACAGCTGGAACGAGCAGTACTTC

J gene: TRBJ1-1
D gene: NA
clone size: NA
V gene: TRBV6-5
CDR3 protein: CASSTGINTEAFF
CDR3 DNA: TGTGCCAGCTCCACCGGGATCAACACTGAAGCTTTCTTT

J gene: TRBJ1-2
D gene: NA
clone size: few
V gene: TRBV10-2
CDR3 protein: CASSEGLNLLGYTF
CDR3 DNA: TGCGCCAGCAGTGAGGGGCTGAACTTGCTCGGCTACACCTTC

J gene: TRBJ2-3
D gene: TRBD1
clone size: NA
V gene: TRBV7-3
CDR3 protein: CASMSVDLDRGQDTQYF
CDR3 DNA: TGTGCCAGCATGTCCGTCGATTTGGACAGGGGGCAAGATACGCAGTATTTT

J gene: TRBJ1-5
D gene: TRBD1
clone size: NA
V gene: TRBV7-3
CDR3 protein: CASSPGGSNQPQHF
CDR3 DNA: TGTGCCAGCAGCCCAGGGGGTAGCAATCAGCCCCAGCATTTT

J gene: TRBJ2-6
D gene: NA
clone size: NA
V gene: TRBV9
CDR3 protein: CASSVASAGPGSGANVLTF
CDR3 DNA: TGTGCCAGCAGCGTAGCTAGTGCGGGTCCTGGCTCTGGGGCCAACGTCCTGACTTTC

J gene: TRBJ1-1
D gene: NA
clone size: NA
V gene: TRBV6-5
CDR3 protein: CASSYSGVRSEAFF
CDR3 DNA: TGTGCCAGCAGTTATTCCGGGGTTCGCTCTGAAGCTTTCTTT

J gene: TRBJ2-1
D gene: NA
clone size: NA
V gene: TRBV9
CDR3 protein: CASSVGGTLNEQFF
CDR3 DNA: TGTGCCAGCAGCGTAGGGGGGACACTCAATGAGCAGTTCTTC

J gene: TRBJ2-1
D gene: NA
clone size: once
V gene: TRBV6-4
CDR3 protein: CASSEWGSGGYSGGGNEQFF
CDR3 DNA: TGTGCCAGCAGTGAATGGGGTAGCGGTGGCTACAGTGGGGGAGGCAATGAGCAGTTCTTC

J gene: TRBJ1-4
D gene: TRBD1
clone size: NA
V gene: TRBV5-1
CDR3 protein: CASSLGTGDEKLFF
CDR3 DNA: TGCGCCAGCAGCTTGGGGACAGGGGATGAAAAACTGTTTTTT

J gene: TRBJ1-1
D gene: TRBD1
clone size: NA
V gene: TRBV7-3
CDR3 protein: CASSKGAANTEAFF
CDR3 DNA: TGTGCCAGCAGCAAGGGGGCAGCGAACACTGAAGCTTTCTTT

J gene: TRBJ2-1
D gene: TRBD1
clone size: NA
V gene: TRBV19
CDR3 protein: CASGETGGPYNEQFF
CDR3 DNA: TGTGCCAGTGGGGAAACAGGGGGGCCCTACAATGAGCAGTTCTTC

J gene: TRBJ1-3
D gene: NA
clone size: NA
V gene: TRBV7-2
CDR3 protein: CASSHNGHGNTIYF
CDR3 DNA: TGTGCCAGCAGCCACAATGGACACGGAAACACCATATATTTT

J gene: TRBJ2-3
D gene: TRBD2
clone size: NA
V gene: TRBV5-4
CDR3 protein: CASFLAGGGADTQYF
CDR3 DNA: TGTGCCAGCTTCCTAGCGGGGGGGGGCGCAGATACGCAGTATTTT

J gene: TRBJ1-4
D gene: TRBD1
clone size: NA
V gene: TRBV7-9
CDR3 protein: CASSSRSYRGTNEKLFF
CDR3 DNA: TGTGCCAGCAGCTCCCGCTCCTACAGGGGAACTAATGAAAAACTGTTTTTT

J gene: TRBJ1-1
D gene: NA
clone size: NA
V gene: TRBV4-1
CDR3 protein: CASSLLGITTNTEAFF
CDR3 DNA: TGCGCCAGCAGCCTATTGGGTATTACTACGAACACTGAAGCTTTCTTT

J gene: TRBJ1-4
D gene: TRBD1
clone size: NA
V gene: TRBV15
CDR3 protein: CATTPTRSTGATNEKLFF
CDR3 DNA: TGTGCCACCACTCCTACCCGTTCCACAGGGGCAACTAATGAAAAACTGTTTTTT

J gene: TRBJ2-1
D gene: TRBD1
clone size: NA
V gene: TRBV5-6
CDR3 protein: CASSSLRTGEGYNEQFF
CDR3 DNA: TGTGCCAGCAGCTCCCTAAGGACAGGGGAGGGGTACAATGAGCAGTTCTTC

J gene: TRBJ2-7
D gene: TRBD1
clone size: NA
V gene: TRBV9
CDR3 protein: CASSGTGMREQYF
CDR3 DNA: TGTGCCAGCAGCGGGACAGGGATGCGCGAGCAGTACTTC

J gene: TRBJ1-2
D gene: NA
clone size: NA
V gene: TRBV25-1
CDR3 protein: CASSSEGAPYYGYTF
CDR3 DNA: TGTGCCAGCAGTTCTGAGGGAGCCCCTTACTATGGCTACACCTTC

J gene: TRBJ2-2
D gene: NA
clone size: NA
V gene: TRBV5-1
CDR3 protein: CASSSTVAGELFF
CDR3 DNA: TGCGCCAGCAGCTCGACAGTGGCCGGGGAGCTGTTTTTT

J gene: TRBJ2-2
D gene: TRBD1
clone size: NA
V gene: TRBV5-1
CDR3 protein: CASQSGDRNTGELFF
CDR3 DNA: TGCGCCAGCCAGTCAGGGGACAGAAACACCGGGGAGCTGTTTTTT